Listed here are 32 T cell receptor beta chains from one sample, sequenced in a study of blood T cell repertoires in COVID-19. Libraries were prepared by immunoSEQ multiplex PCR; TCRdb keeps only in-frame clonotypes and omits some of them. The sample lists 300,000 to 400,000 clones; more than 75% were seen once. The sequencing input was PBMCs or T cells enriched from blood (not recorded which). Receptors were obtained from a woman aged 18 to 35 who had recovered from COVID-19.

In DNA form, the CDR3 reads TGTGCCAGCAGTGAGGGACAGGCTCCCTACGAGCAGTACTTC. Amino acid sequence: CASSEGQAPYEQYF. The chain links TRBV6-1 to TRBJ2-7; 8 bases map to TRBD1. In germline, CDR1 is MNHNS, CDR2 SASEGT. The CDR3 is made up of 14 amino acids. The V and J ends lost 3 bases and 2 bases, in that order; junction bases with no gene match: 3.

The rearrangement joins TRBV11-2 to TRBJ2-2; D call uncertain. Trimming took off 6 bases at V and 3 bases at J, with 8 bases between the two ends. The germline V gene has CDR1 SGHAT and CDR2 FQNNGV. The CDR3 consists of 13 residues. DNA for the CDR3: TGTGCCAGCAGAGAGTCCTACACCGGGGAGCTGTTTTTT. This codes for CASRESYTGELFF.

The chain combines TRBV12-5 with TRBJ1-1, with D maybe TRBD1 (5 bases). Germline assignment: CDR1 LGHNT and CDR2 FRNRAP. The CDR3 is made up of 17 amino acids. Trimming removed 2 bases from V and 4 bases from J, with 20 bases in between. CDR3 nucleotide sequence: TGTGCTAGTGGTTTGCCACCCTCCTGGGGGGGTGCCACTGAAGCTTTCTTT. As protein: CASGLPPSWGGATEAFF.

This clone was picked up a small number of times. This chain's CDR3 is CARGGPDTVNSPLHF. In DNA form, the CDR3 reads TGTGCCAGGGGTGGGCCCGATACCGTTAATTCACCCCTCCACTTT. This rearrangement joins TRBV2 to TRBJ1-6; D is undetermined. This CDR3 has 15 amino acids. Germline loops: CDR1 SNHLY, CDR2 FYNNEI. The V end lost 9 bases, the J end lost 6 bases, and 18 bases lay between the germline ends. Filled out from reference TRBV2 and TRBJ1-6, the complete variable domain reads EPEVTQTPSHQVTQMGQEVILRCVPISNHLYFYWYRQILGQKVEFLVSFYNNEISEKSEIFDDQFSVERPDGSNFTLKIRSTKLEDSAMYFCARGGPDTVNSPLHFGNGTRLTVT.

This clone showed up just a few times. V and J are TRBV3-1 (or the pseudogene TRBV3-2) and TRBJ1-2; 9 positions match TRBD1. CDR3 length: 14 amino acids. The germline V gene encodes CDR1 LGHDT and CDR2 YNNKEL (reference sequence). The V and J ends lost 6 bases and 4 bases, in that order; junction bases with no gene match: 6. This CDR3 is CASSRGQGGYGYTF. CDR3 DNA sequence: TGTGCCAGCAGTCGGGGACAGGGTGGCTATGGCTACACCTTC.

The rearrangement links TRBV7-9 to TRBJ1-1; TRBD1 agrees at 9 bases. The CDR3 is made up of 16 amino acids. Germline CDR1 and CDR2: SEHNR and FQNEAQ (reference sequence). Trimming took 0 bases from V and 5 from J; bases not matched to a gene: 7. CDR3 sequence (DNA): TGTGCCAGCAGCTTAGCCCCGGGACAGGGAGGAACTGAAGCTTTCTTT. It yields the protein CASSLAPGQGGTEAFF.

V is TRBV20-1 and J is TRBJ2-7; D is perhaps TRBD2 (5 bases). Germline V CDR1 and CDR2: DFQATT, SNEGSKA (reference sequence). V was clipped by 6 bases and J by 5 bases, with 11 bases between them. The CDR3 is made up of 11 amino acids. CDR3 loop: CSALRTDEQYF. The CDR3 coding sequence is TGCAGTGCGCTAAGGACTGACGAGCAGTACTTC.

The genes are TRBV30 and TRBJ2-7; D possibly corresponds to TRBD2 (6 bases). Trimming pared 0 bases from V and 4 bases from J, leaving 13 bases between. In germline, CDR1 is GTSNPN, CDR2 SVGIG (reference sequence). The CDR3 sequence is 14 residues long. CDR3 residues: CAWSVGGKGYEQYF. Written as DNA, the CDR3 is TGTGCCTGGAGTGTCGGGGGTAAGGGGTACGAGCAGTACTTC.

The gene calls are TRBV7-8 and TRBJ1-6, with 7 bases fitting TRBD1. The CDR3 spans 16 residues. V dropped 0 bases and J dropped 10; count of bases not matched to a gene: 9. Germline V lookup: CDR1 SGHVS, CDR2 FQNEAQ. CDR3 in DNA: TGTGCCAGCAGCTTAGCCCTTAGACAGGGTGGCTCACCCCTCCACTTT. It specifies CASSLALRQGGSPLHF.

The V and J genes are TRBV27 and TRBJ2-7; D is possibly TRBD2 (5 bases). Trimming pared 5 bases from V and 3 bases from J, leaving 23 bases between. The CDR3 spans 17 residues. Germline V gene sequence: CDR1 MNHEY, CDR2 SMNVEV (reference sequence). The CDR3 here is CASSPIPGSTKDYEQYF. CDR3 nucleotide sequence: TGTGCCAGCAGTCCAATACCGGGGTCCACCAAGGACTACGAGCAGTACTTC.

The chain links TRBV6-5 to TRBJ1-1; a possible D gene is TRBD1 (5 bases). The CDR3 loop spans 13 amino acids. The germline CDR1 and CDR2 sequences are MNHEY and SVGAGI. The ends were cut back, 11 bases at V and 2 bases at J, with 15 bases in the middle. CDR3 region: CALQDRLNTEAFF. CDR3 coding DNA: TGTGCCTTACAGGACCGCCTCAACACTGAAGCTTTCTTT.

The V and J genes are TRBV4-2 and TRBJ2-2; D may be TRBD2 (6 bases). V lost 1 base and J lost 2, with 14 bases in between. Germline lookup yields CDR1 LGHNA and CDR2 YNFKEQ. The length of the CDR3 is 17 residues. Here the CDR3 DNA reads TGTGCCAGCAGCCAAGCTTCGGGAGTCCTCAACACCGGGGAGCTGTTTTTT. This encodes CASSQASGVLNTGELFF.

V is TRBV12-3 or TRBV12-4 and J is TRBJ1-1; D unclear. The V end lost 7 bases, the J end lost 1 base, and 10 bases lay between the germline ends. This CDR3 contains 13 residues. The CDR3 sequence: CASKNSRNTEAFF. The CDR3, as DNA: TGTGCCAGCAAAAACTCCCGGAACACTGAAGCTTTCTTT.

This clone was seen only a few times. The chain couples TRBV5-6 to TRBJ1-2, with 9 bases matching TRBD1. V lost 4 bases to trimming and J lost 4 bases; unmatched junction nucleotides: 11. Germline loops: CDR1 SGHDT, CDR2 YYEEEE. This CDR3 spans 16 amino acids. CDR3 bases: TGTGCCAGCAGCCGTCAGTCGGGGGGACAGGGCTATGGCTACACCTTC. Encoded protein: CASSRQSGGQGYGYTF. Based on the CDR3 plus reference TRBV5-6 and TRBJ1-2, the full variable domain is DAGVTQSPTHLIKTRGQQVTLRCSPKSGHDTVSWYQQALGQGPQFIFQYYEEEERQRGNFPDRFSGHQFPNYSSELNVNALLLGDSALYLCASSRQSGGQGYGYTFGSGTRLTVV.

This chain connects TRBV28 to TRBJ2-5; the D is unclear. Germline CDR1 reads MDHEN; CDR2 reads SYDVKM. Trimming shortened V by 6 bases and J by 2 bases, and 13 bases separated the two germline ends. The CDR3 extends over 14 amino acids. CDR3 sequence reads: CASSKYQDQETQYF. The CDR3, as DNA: TGTGCCAGCAGCAAATACCAGGATCAAGAGACCCAGTACTTC.

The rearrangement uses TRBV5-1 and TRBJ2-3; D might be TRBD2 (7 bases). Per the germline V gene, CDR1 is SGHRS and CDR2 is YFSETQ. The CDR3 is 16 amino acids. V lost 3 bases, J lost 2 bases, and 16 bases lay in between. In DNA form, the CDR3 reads TGCGCCAGCAGCTGGGGGGGCCGGGGGAACACAGATACGCAGTATTTT. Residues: CASSWGGRGNTDTQYF.

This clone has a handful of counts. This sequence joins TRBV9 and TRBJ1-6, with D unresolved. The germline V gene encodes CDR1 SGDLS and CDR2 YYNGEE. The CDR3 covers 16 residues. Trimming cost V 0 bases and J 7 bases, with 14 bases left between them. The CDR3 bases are TGTGCCAGCAGCGTAGCTCTGGGTGCGGTGAATTCACCCCTCCACTTT. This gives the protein CASSVALGAVNSPLHF.

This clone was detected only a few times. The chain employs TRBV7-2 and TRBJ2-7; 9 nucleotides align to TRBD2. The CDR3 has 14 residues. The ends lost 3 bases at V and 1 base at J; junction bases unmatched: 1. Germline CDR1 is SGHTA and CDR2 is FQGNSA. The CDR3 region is CASSFSGGSYEQYF. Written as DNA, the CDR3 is TGTGCCAGCAGCTTTAGCGGGGGTTCCTACGAGCAGTACTTC.

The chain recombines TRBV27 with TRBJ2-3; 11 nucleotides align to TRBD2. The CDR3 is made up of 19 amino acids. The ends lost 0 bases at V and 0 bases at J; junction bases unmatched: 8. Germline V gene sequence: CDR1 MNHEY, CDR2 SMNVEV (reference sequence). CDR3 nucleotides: TGTGCCAGCAGTTTATCACTAGCGGGACTAGCGGTTAGCACAGATACGCAGTATTTT. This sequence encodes CASSLSLAGLAVSTDTQYF.

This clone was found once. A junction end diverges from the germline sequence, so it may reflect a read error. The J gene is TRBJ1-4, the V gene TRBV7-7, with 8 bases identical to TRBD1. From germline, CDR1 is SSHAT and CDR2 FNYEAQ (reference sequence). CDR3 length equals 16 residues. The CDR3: CASSLEFQGAQEKLFF. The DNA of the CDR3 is TGTGCTAGCAGCTTAGAGTTCCAGGGGGCTCAGGAAAAACTGTTTTTT. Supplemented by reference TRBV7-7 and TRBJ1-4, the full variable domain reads GAGVSQSPRYKVTKRGQDVTLRCDPISSHATLYWYQQALGQGPEFLTYFNYEAQPDKSGLPSDRFSAERPEGSISTLTIQRTEQRDSAMYRCASSLEFQGAQEKLFFGSGTQLSVL.

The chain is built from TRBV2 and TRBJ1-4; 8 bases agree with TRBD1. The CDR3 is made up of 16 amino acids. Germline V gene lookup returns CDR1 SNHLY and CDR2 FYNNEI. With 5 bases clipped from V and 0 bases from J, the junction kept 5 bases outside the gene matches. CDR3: CASSSGQGATNEKLFF. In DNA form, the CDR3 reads TGTGCCAGCAGTTCCGGACAGGGCGCAACTAATGAAAAACTGTTTTTT.

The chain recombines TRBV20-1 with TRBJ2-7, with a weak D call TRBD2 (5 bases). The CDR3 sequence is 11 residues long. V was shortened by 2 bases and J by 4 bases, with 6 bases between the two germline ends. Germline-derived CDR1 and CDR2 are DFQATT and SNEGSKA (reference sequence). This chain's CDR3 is CSARSGYEQYF. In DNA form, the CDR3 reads TGCAGTGCTAGATCGGGATACGAGCAGTACTTC.

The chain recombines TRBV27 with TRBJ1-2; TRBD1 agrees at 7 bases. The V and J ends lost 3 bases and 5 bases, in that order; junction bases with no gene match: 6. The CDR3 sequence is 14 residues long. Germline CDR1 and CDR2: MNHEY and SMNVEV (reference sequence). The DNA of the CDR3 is TGTGCCAGCAGTTTTGGGCAGGGGGGATATGGCTACACCTTC. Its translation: CASSFGQGGYGYTF.

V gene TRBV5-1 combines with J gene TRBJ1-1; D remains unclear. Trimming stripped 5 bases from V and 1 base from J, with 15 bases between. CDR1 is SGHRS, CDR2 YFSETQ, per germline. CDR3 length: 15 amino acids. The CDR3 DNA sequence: TGCGCCAGCAGTCCCATCGGTCCGCGGAACACTGAAGCTTTCTTT. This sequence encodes CASSPIGPRNTEAFF.

CDR3 DNA: TGTGCCACCAGCATGTCGTCTAATCAGCCCCAGCATTTT. Translated: CATSMSSNQPQHF. The chain is built from TRBV15 and TRBJ1-5; no clear D. Looked up from germline, CDR1 is LNHNV and CDR2 is YYDKDF (reference sequence). The CDR3 length is 13 residues. V lost 4 bases and J lost 4, with 8 bases in between.

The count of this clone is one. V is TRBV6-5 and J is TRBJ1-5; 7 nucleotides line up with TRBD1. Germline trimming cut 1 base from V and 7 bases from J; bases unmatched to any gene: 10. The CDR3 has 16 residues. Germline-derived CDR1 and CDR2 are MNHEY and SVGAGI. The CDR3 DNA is TGTGCCAGCAGTTACTTAAGGAAAGGGGGCGGGCAGCCCCAGCATTTT. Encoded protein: CASSYLRKGGGQPQHF.

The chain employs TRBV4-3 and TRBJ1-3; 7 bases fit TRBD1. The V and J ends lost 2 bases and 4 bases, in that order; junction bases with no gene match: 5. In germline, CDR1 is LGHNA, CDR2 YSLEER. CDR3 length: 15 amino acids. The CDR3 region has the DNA TGCGCCAGCAGCCAAAACAGGGGCGGAGGAAACACCATATATTTT. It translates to CASSQNRGGGNTIYF.

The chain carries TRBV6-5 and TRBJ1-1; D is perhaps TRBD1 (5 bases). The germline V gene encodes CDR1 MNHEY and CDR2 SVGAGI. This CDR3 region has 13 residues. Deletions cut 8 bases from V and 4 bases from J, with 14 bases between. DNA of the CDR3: TGTGCCAGCGGGAGGGGCAAAAGCACTGAAGCTTTCTTT. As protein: CASGRGKSTEAFF.

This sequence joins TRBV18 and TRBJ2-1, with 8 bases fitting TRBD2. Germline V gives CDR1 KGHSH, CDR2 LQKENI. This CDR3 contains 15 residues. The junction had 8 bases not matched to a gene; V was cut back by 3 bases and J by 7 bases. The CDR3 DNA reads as TGTGCCAGCTCACCGCAACGGGGGGGCTATAATGAGCAGTTCTTC. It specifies CASSPQRGGYNEQFF.

The chain's CDR3 is CASSTGTGGMELFF. The CDR3 DNA sequence: TGTGCCAGCAGTACCGGGACAGGGGGCATGGAGCTGTTTTTT. The rearrangement links TRBV6-5 to TRBJ2-2, with TRBD1 identical over 12 bases. Germline V CDR1 and CDR2: MNHEY, SVGAGI. V was clipped by 5 bases and J by 10 bases; unmatched bases: 5. The CDR3 spans 14 residues.

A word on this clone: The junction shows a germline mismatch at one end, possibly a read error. As DNA, the CDR3 is TGTGCCATCAGTGATGGCTCCGGGACAGGGGGTGGCTACGCCTTC. Residues: CAISDGSGTGGGYAF. The chain couples TRBV10-3 to TRBJ1-2, with 11 positions matching TRBD1. From germline, CDR1 is ENHRY and CDR2 SYGVKD. This CDR3 has 15 amino acids.

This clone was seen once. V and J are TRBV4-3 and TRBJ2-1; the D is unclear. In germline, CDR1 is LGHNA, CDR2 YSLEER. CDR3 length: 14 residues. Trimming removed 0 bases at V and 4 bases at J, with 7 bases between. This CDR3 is CASSQDLVYNEQFF. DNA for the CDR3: TGCGCCAGCAGCCAAGATTTAGTTTACAATGAGCAGTTCTTC.